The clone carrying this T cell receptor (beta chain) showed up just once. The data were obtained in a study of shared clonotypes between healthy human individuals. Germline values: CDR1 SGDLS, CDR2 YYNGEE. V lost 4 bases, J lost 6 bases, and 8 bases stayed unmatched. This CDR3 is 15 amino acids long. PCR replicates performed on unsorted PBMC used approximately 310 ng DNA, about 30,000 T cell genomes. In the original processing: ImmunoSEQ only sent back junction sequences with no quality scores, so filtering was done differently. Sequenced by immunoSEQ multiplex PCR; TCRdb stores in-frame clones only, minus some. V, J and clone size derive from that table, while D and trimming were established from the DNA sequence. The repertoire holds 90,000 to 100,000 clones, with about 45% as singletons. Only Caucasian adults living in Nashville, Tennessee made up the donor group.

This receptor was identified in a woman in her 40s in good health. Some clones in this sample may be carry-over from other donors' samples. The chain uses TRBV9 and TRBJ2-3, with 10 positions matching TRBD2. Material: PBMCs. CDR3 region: CASSFSGRRVDTQYF. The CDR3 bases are TGTGCCAGCAGCTTTAGCGGGAGGAGAGTGGATACGCAGTATTTT.